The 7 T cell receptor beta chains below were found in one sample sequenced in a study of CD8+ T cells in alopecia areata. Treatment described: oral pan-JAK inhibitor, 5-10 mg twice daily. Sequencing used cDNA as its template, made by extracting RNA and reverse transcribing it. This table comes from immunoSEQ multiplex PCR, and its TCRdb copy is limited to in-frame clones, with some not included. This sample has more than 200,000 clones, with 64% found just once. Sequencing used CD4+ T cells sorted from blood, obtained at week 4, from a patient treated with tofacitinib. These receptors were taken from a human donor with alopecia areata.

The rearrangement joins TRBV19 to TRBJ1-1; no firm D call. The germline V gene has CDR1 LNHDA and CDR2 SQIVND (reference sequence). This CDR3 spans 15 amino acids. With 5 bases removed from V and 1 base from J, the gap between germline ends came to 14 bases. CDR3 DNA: TGTGCCAGTAGTCCGGGCCTTAGGGCGAACACTGAAGCTTTCTTT. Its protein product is CASSPGLRANTEAFF.

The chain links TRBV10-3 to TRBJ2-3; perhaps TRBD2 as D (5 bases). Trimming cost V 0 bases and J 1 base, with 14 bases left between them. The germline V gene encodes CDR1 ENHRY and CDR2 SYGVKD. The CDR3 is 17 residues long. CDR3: CAISESKASTRTDTQYF. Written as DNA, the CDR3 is TGTGCCATCAGTGAGTCGAAGGCTAGCACCCGCACAGATACGCAGTATTTT.

CDR3 amino acids: CSVRPGTGGDTDTQYF. The CDR3 DNA follows: TGCAGCGTTCGTCCCGGGACAGGGGGAGACACAGATACGCAGTATTTT. The V and J genes are TRBV29-1 and TRBJ2-3; 11 positions agree with TRBD1. This CDR3 spans 16 amino acids. Germline-derived CDR1 and CDR2 are SQVTM and ANQGSEA. V lost 5 bases to trimming and J lost 2 bases; unmatched junction nucleotides: 9.

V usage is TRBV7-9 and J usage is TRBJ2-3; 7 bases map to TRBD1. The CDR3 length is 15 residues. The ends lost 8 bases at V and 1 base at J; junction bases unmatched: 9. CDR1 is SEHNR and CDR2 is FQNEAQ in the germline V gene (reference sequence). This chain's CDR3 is CASANRDSGTDTQYF. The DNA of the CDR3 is TGTGCCAGCGCAAACCGGGACAGTGGCACAGATACGCAGTATTTT.

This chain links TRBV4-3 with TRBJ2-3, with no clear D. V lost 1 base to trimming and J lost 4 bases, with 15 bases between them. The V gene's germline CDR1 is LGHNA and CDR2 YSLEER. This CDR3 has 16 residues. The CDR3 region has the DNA TGCGCCAGCAGCCAAGCGGCCTCCCCTTCGCCAGATACGCAGTATTTT. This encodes CASSQAASPSPDTQYF.

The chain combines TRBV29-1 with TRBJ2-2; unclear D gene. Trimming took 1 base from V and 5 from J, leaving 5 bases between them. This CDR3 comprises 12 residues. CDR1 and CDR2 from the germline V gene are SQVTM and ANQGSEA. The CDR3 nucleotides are TGCAGCGTTGAAGTCCTTACCGGGGAGCTGTTTTTT. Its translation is CSVEVLTGELFF.

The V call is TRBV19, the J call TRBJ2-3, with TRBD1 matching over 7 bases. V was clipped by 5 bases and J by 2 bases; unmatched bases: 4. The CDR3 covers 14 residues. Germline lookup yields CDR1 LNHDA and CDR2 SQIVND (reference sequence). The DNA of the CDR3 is TGTGCCAGTAGTCGACAGGGCTCCACAGATACGCAGTATTTT. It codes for CASSRQGSTDTQYF.